These 27 T cell receptor beta chains were all obtained from the same sample, sequenced in a study of cytomegalovirus exposure and HLA in healthy donors. PCR used 60 Vbeta primers and 13 Jbeta primers. The data were produced by immunoSEQ multiplex PCR, yet TCRdb's version contains in-frame clones alone and is incomplete. Among about 120,000 clones listed, about 69% were seen once. Material for sequencing was PBMCs. These receptors originate from a woman between 18 and 30 years old in good health and CMV-seronegative.

The chain has TRBV30 and TRBJ2-3; TRBD2 aligns across 8 bases. CDR3 length: 16 amino acids. The ends lost 1 base at V and 4 bases at J; junction bases unmatched: 10. Germline V gene data show CDR1 as GTSNPN and CDR2 as SVGIG (reference sequence). CDR3 coding DNA: TGTGCCTGGAGTGCCCGCCGGGGGGGCCCCGCAGATACGCAGTATTTT. Residues: CAWSARRGGPADTQYF.

This clone has a single count. The chain is built from TRBV6-1 and TRBJ2-3; 7 bases are shared with TRBD1. The ends lost 3 bases at V and 1 base at J; junction bases unmatched: 16. Germline V gene data show CDR1 as MNHNS and CDR2 as SASEGT. The CDR3 runs to 19 residues. This CDR3 is CASSELQGKRGLRTDTQYF. The CDR3 DNA sequence: TGTGCCAGCAGTGAGCTCCAGGGAAAAAGGGGGCTGCGCACAGATACGCAGTATTTT.

The chain links TRBV6-1 to TRBJ2-6; D uncertain. V lost 2 bases to trimming and J lost 13 bases, with 9 bases between them. The CDR3 contains 12 residues. Germline CDR1 is MNHNS and CDR2 is SASEGT. Written as DNA, the CDR3 is TGTGCCAGCAGTGAATACACCCTGGTCCTGACTTTC. Translating it yields CASSEYTLVLTF.

The chain carries TRBV28 and TRBJ1-2; TRBD1 aligns across 9 bases. Germline V CDR1 and CDR2: MDHEN, SYDVKM. The V and J ends lost 5 bases and 4 bases, in that order; junction bases with no gene match: 14. This CDR3 spans 17 amino acids. The CDR3 protein is CASSAGQGFPSPYGYTF. DNA for the CDR3: TGTGCCAGCAGTGCGGGACAGGGTTTCCCATCTCCCTATGGCTACACCTTC.

This clone appeared a few times. V is TRBV7-2 and J is TRBJ1-2, with 9 bases fitting TRBD1. Germline V gene sequence: CDR1 SGHTA, CDR2 FQGNSA. This CDR3 is built from 14 residues. V shed 5 bases and J 4 bases; nucleotides not matched to a gene: 5. The CDR3 protein is CASSSPQGAYGYTF. The CDR3 DNA reads TGTGCCAGCAGCAGTCCACAGGGGGCCTATGGCTACACCTTC.

This clone appeared a few times. The chain uses TRBV28 and TRBJ2-3; 10 nucleotides align to TRBD1. The CDR3 has 15 residues. CDR1 is MDHEN, CDR2 SYDVKM, per germline. V lost 10 bases, J lost 4 bases, and 11 bases stayed unmatched. The CDR3 is CATRLRDRGPDTQYF. The DNA of the CDR3 is TGTGCCACTCGACTCCGGGACAGGGGCCCAGATACGCAGTATTTT.

This sequence joins TRBV30 and TRBJ2-1; the D gene is possibly TRBD1 (6 bases). Trimming left V 5 bases short and J 5 bases short, with 7 bases between. This CDR3 is built from 11 residues. The germline gives CDR1 GTSNPN, CDR2 SVGIG (reference sequence). CDR3 amino acids: CAWSGDNEQFF. For the CDR3, the DNA is TGTGCCTGGTCAGGGGACAATGAGCAGTTCTTC.

This chain uses TRBV5-1 with TRBJ2-5, with TRBD1 identical over 8 bases. Per germline, CDR1 SGHRS and CDR2 YFSETQ. V was clipped by 3 bases and J by 14 bases; unmatched bases: 15. The CDR3 extends over 14 amino acids. The CDR3 reads CASSSIGLGQEPYF. The CDR3 DNA follows: TGCGCCAGCAGCTCGATTGGATTGGGACAGGAACCCTACTTC. The full variable domain, in which reference TRBV5-1 and TRBJ2-5 provide the parts outside the CDR3, is KAGVTQTPRYLIKTRGQQVTLSCSPISGHRSVSWYQQTPGQGLQFLFEYFSETQRNKGNFPGRFSGRQFSNSRSEMNVSTLELGDSALYLCASSSIGLGQEPYFGPGTRLLVL.

This clone was counted only a few times. V usage is TRBV14 and J usage is TRBJ2-2; D may be TRBD2 (7 bases). The germline V and J ends were trimmed by 1 base and 6 bases, with 12 bases remaining between them. The CDR3 contains 15 residues. CDR1 is SGHDN, CDR2 FVKESK, per germline. The CDR3 spells CASSQAGGLAGELFF. CDR3 nucleotide sequence: TGTGCCAGCAGCCAAGCGGGGGGCCTTGCCGGGGAGCTGTTTTTT.

The chain combines TRBV5-1 with TRBJ1-1, with TRBD1 matching over 7 bases. From germline, CDR1 is SGHRS and CDR2 YFSETQ. The length of the CDR3 is 15 residues. V gave up 4 bases and J gave up 1 base; unmatched junction bases: 7. The CDR3 loop reads CASSLLGGANTEAFF. The CDR3 DNA reads TGCGCCAGCAGCCTGTTAGGGGGCGCGAACACTGAAGCTTTCTTT.

The CDR3 protein is CASSADRSSYNEQFF. The CDR3 DNA follows: TGTGCCAGCAGCGCTGACAGGAGCTCCTACAATGAGCAGTTCTTC. This chain joins TRBV5-4 and TRBJ2-1; TRBD1 is a possible D gene (6 bases). The germline V gene encodes CDR1 SGHNT and CDR2 YYREEE (reference sequence). The V and J ends lost 4 bases and 0 bases respectively, with 11 bases between them. The CDR3 contains 15 residues.

The genes are TRBV5-6 and TRBJ2-7; TRBD1 matches 7 bases. The CDR3 runs to 17 residues. Germline assignment: CDR1 SGHDT and CDR2 YYEEEE. After removal of 3 bases from V and 3 bases from J, the junction contained 15 bases not matched to a gene. Here the CDR3 DNA reads TGTGCCAGCAGCTCTTTAACGAGACCGGGACAGCTCTACGAGCAGTACTTC. This gives the protein CASSSLTRPGQLYEQYF.

CDR3 in amino acids: CASSLVQGAGEQYF. The DNA for the CDR3 is TGTGCCAGCAGCTTAGTACAGGGGGCGGGAGAGCAGTACTTC. The genes are TRBV7-8 and TRBJ2-7; 9 positions agree with TRBD1. In germline, CDR1 is SGHVS, CDR2 FQNEAQ. J gave up 7 bases and V 1 base, and 5 bases lay outside the gene matches. This CDR3 contains 14 residues.

This sequence joins TRBV2 and TRBJ2-7; no firm D call. The V gene's germline CDR1 is SNHLY and CDR2 FYNNEI. This CDR3 spans 13 amino acids. Trimming shortened V by 3 bases and J by 0 bases, and 6 bases separated the two germline ends. In DNA form, the CDR3 reads TGTGCCAGCAGTGAGTCTAGCTCCTACGAGCAGTACTTC. Amino acids: CASSESSSYEQYF.

The chain couples TRBV18 to TRBJ1-1; D remains unclear. Trimming stripped 2 bases from V and 3 bases from J, with 7 bases between. Germline V lookup: CDR1 KGHSH, CDR2 LQKENI. This CDR3 region has 13 residues. The CDR3 is CASSPGEDTEAFF. In nucleotides, the CDR3 is TGTGCCAGCTCACCAGGGGAGGACACTGAAGCTTTCTTT.

The sample holds a few counts of this clone. The chain combines TRBV9 with TRBJ2-5, with TRBD1 matching over 11 bases. Losses at the gene ends were 4 bases for V and 5 bases for J; bases not matched to a gene: 10. CDR3 length: 16 residues. The germline gives CDR1 SGDLS, CDR2 YYNGEE. The CDR3 reads CASSKGTGGLSETQYF. Written as DNA, the CDR3 is TGTGCCAGCAGCAAAGGGACAGGGGGTCTAAGCGAGACCCAGTACTTC.

This chain joins TRBV7-6 and TRBJ1-2; D gene unclear. This CDR3 has 15 residues. Trimming cost V 1 base and J 4 bases, with 13 bases left between them. CDR1 is SGHVS and CDR2 is FNYEAQ in the germline V gene. Written as DNA, the CDR3 is TGTGCCAGCAGCTTAGTCGAGGGTGTTGGCTATGGCTACACCTTC. Translating gives CASSLVEGVGYGYTF.

The chain couples TRBV9 to TRBJ1-4; maybe TRBD1 (6 bases). Trimming shortened V by 7 bases and J by 6 bases, and 19 bases separated the two germline ends. Germline CDR1 SGDLS, CDR2 YYNGEE. CDR3 size: 15 residues. CDR3 region: CASGKGGLLDEKLFF. DNA for the CDR3: TGTGCCAGCGGCAAGGGGGGGCTCTTGGATGAAAAACTGTTTTTT.

The chain carries TRBV19 and TRBJ2-7, with 14 bases fitting TRBD2. Germline CDR1 and CDR2: LNHDA and SQIVND (reference sequence). The CDR3 runs 19 residues. V shed 5 bases, J shed 0 bases, and the junction held 12 bases outside the gene matches. This CDR3 reads CASSPKGLAGVMFSYEQYF. CDR3 sequence (DNA): TGTGCCAGTAGTCCCAAGGGACTAGCGGGGGTCATGTTCTCCTACGAGCAGTACTTC.

This sequence joins TRBV18 and TRBJ2-6, with no clear D. In germline, CDR1 is KGHSH, CDR2 LQKENI. Trimming left V 2 bases short and J 0 bases short, with 8 bases between. The length of the CDR3 is 16 residues. The CDR3 DNA follows: TGTGCCAGCTCACCAGAGCTATTCTCTGGGGCCAACGTCCTGACTTTC. Protein product: CASSPELFSGANVLTF.

The rearrangement joins TRBV7-9 to TRBJ1-5, with D maybe TRBD1 (6 bases). Trimming removed 5 bases at V and 5 bases at J, with 16 bases between. Germline assignment: CDR1 SEHNR and CDR2 FQNEAQ (reference sequence). This CDR3 is built from 15 residues. The CDR3 DNA is TGTGCCAGCAGCGCAACAGGGTCATTGTATCAGCCCCAGCATTTT. Translation: CASSATGSLYQPQHF. The variable domain in full, completed from reference TRBV7-9 and TRBJ1-5, reads DTGVSQNPRHKITKRGQNVTFRCDPISEHNRLYWYRQTLGQGPEFLTYFQNEAQLEKSRLLSDRFSAERPKGSFSTLEIQRTEQGDSAMYLCASSATGSLYQPQHFGDGTRLSIL.

The V call is TRBV6-1, the J call TRBJ2-7, with D tentatively TRBD1 (6 bases). The CDR3 is 13 residues long. V was clipped by 2 bases and J by 9 bases, with 14 bases between them. The germline gives CDR1 MNHNS, CDR2 SASEGT. The CDR3 nucleotides are TGTGCCAGCAGTGAACGGCAGGGGATGGGGCAGTACTTC. It translates to CASSERQGMGQYF.

V usage is TRBV30 and J usage is TRBJ1-5; D is unclear. The CDR3 consists of 13 residues. Germline V gene data show CDR1 as GTSNPN and CDR2 as SVGIG (reference sequence). V lost 5 bases and J 4 bases, leaving 12 bases between the germline ends. CDR3 protein: CAWRAGANQPQHF. Written as DNA, the CDR3 is TGTGCCTGGCGAGCGGGTGCAAATCAGCCCCAGCATTTT.

The chain joins TRBV4-1 to TRBJ1-3; D not certain. Germline V gene data show CDR1 as MGHRA and CDR2 as YSYEKL. The CDR3 runs 15 residues. V was trimmed by 6 bases and J by 0 bases, leaving 12 bases between them. DNA of the CDR3: TGCGCCAGCAGGGAGGACGGGGACTCTGGAAACACCATATATTTT. Protein: CASREDGDSGNTIYF.

The chain is built from TRBV15 and TRBJ1-5; 9 positions agree with TRBD1. The germline V gene encodes CDR1 LNHNV and CDR2 YYDKDF (reference sequence). The CDR3 covers 16 residues. Losses at the gene ends were 1 base for V and 8 bases for J; bases not matched to a gene: 9. Here the CDR3 DNA reads TGTGCCACCAGCAGAGTGGGACAGGGAGGGTGGAAGCCCCAGCATTTT. It encodes CATSRVGQGGWKPQHF.

The V call is TRBV4-1, the J call TRBJ2-3; 9 bases line up with TRBD2. The germline V gene has CDR1 MGHRA and CDR2 YSYEKL. The length of the CDR3 is 17 residues. After removal of 0 bases from V and 4 bases from J, the junction contained 8 bases not matched to a gene. The DNA of the CDR3 is TGCGCCAGCAGCCAAGATGTCCGCGGGGGGGCCGCAGATACGCAGTATTTT. Translated: CASSQDVRGGAADTQYF.

This chain uses TRBV5-6 with TRBJ1-1, with D possibly matching TRBD1 (6 bases). Germline V gene sequence: CDR1 SGHDT, CDR2 YYEEEE. CDR3 length equals 13 residues. V lost 1 base and J 8 bases, leaving 12 bases between the germline ends. The CDR3 DNA reads as TGTGCCAGCAGCTTGAGGCTGGGGACAGAAGCTTTCTTT. Amino acid sequence: CASSLRLGTEAFF. Using reference TRBV5-6 and TRBJ1-1 for the parts outside the CDR3, the full variable domain is DAGVTQSPTHLIKTRGQQVTLRCSPKSGHDTVSWYQQALGQGPQFIFQYYEEEERQRGNFPDRFSGHQFPNYSSELNVNALLLGDSALYLCASSLRLGTEAFFGQGTRLTVV.